The 24 T cell receptor beta chains in this list originate from one sample, sequenced in a study of human T cells and chemical hapten exposure. The template was total RNA from unfractionated whole blood. Via MiXCR, TCRdb re-called the 5' RACE reads, giving one row per CDR3 protein. The data show over 95,000 distinct CDR3 sequences, with around 20% seen just once and around 2.8% held by the top ten. Source of these receptors: a human donor in good health.

This clonotype was seen a few times. V is TRBV28 and J is TRBJ2-1; D is unresolved. The germline CDR1 and CDR2 sequences are MDHEN and SYDVKM. V was trimmed by 5 bases and J by 6 bases, leaving 11 bases between them. CDR3 length: 13 residues. The CDR3 sequence is CASSAVGRNEQFF. DNA for the CDR3: TGTGCCAGCAGTGCCGTCGGCCGCAATGAGCAGTTCTTC.

This clonotype was counted only a few times. The chain recombines TRBV12-3 or TRBV12-4 with TRBJ2-3; 13 bases are a match to TRBD2. CDR3 length: 17 amino acids. The ends lost 1 base at V and 7 bases at J; junction bases unmatched: 8. The CDR3 protein is CASSLEELAGGPHTQYF. Written as DNA, the CDR3 is TGTGCCAGCAGTTTAGAGGAACTAGCGGGAGGGCCCCATACGCAGTATTTT.

The genes are TRBV29-1 and TRBJ1-1; TRBD1 matches at 7 bases. The CDR3 runs to 16 residues. CDR1 and CDR2 (germline): SQVTM, ANQGSEA. The ends lost 6 bases at V and 4 bases at J; junction bases unmatched: 17. The CDR3 DNA follows: TGCAGCGTAGCCCAGCGGGACAGAGGGTATAGCACTGAAGCTTTCTTT. Residues: CSVAQRDRGYSTEAFF.

This chain connects TRBV5-5 to TRBJ2-7; no firm D call. The CDR3 loop spans 16 amino acids. Germline-derived CDR1 and CDR2 are SGHKS and YYEKEE (reference sequence). The germline V and J ends were trimmed by 0 bases and 6 bases, with 19 bases remaining between them. The CDR3 sequence: CASSLADDGYPGEQYF. For the CDR3, the DNA is TGTGCCAGCAGCTTGGCTGACGACGGCTATCCCGGCGAGCAGTACTTC.

This chain links TRBV30 with TRBJ2-3, with D possibly matching TRBD1 (6 bases). CDR3 length: 15 residues. Looked up from germline, CDR1 is GTSNPN and CDR2 is SVGIG (reference sequence). With 2 bases removed from V and 3 bases from J, the gap between germline ends came to 15 bases. This CDR3 is CAWSWAGASTDTQYF. Here the CDR3 DNA reads TGTGCCTGGAGTTGGGCAGGGGCTTCGACAGATACGCAGTATTTT.

This clonotype was recorded a few times. The V and J genes are TRBV10-3 and TRBJ1-1; D gene ambiguous. Germline loops: CDR1 ENHRY, CDR2 SYGVKD. The CDR3 has 12 amino acids. The V gene lost 4 bases and the J gene lost 7 bases, with 10 bases spanning the gap. This chain's CDR3 is CAISAGRSEAFF. CDR3 sequence (DNA): TGTGCCATCAGTGCTGGCCGGAGTGAAGCTTTCTTT.

This clonotype was found a few times. The rearrangement links TRBV30 to TRBJ2-1; D not resolved. The CDR3 consists of 11 residues. Germline V gene lookup returns CDR1 GTSNPN and CDR2 SVGIG (reference sequence). Trimming cost V 4 bases and J 14 bases, with 15 bases left between them. The CDR3 sequence: CAWTFKGREFF. In nucleotides, the CDR3 is TGTGCCTGGACCTTCAAGGGTCGGGAGTTCTTC. Looking up the rest from reference TRBV30 and TRBJ2-1 gives the full variable domain: SQTIHQWPATLVQPVGSPLSLECTVEGTSNPNLYWYRQAAGRGLQLLFYSVGIGQISSEVPQNLSASRPQDRQFILSSKKLLLSDSGFYLCAWTFKGREFFGPGTRLTVL.

This clonotype was observed a handful of times. The V gene is TRBV25-1, the J gene TRBJ2-7, with 8 bases matching TRBD1. Trimming at V came to 2 bases and at J to 12 bases, leaving 3 bases not matched to a gene. The CDR3 runs to 11 residues. Germline CDR1 reads MGHDK; CDR2 reads SYGVNS. The CDR3 DNA reads TGTGCCAGCAGTGAAACAGGGGGTGCGTACTTC. Translated, it gives CASSETGGAYF.

The table lists this clonotype with a few counts. CDR3 DNA: TGTGCCAGCAGTTACAGCGGGCAGGGATACCAAGAGACCCAGTACTTC. Residues: CASSYSGQGYQETQYF. V usage is TRBV6-6 and J usage is TRBJ2-5; TRBD2 might be the D (6 bases). The CDR3 is made up of 16 amino acids. Germline loops: CDR1 MNHNY, CDR2 SVGAGI (reference sequence). V lost 2 bases and J 0 bases, leaving 13 bases between the germline ends.

The table lists this clonotype with a few counts. In nucleotides, the CDR3 is TGTGCCACCAGTGACCACGGAGCCAATGACGAGCAGTACTTC. Protein sequence: CATSDHGANDEQYF. The chain employs TRBV24-1 and TRBJ2-7; the D is unclear. This CDR3 has 14 amino acids. Trimming left V 4 bases short and J 5 bases short, with 14 bases between. The germline CDR1 and CDR2 sequences are KGHDR and SFDVKD.

This chain joins TRBV27 and TRBJ1-2; no definite D call. Deletions cut 9 bases from V and 2 bases from J, with 13 bases between. The CDR3 covers 13 residues. Germline assignment: CDR1 MNHEY and CDR2 SMNVEV (reference sequence). CDR3 amino acids: CASRSGMNYGYTF. CDR3 nucleotides: TGTGCCAGTCGGAGTGGCATGAACTATGGCTACACCTTC.

J is TRBJ1-1 and V is TRBV7-9; D not certain. Germline-derived CDR1 and CDR2 are SEHNR and FQNEAQ (reference sequence). The CDR3 spans 15 residues. Trimming cost V 1 base and J 3 bases, with 12 bases left between them. CDR3 loop: CASSLDGVRDTEAFF. Written as DNA, the CDR3 is TGTGCCAGCAGCTTAGACGGGGTAAGGGACACTGAAGCTTTCTTT. Together with reference TRBV7-9 and TRBJ1-1, the CDR3 gives the full variable domain: DTGVSQNPRHKITKRGQNVTFRCDPISEHNRLYWYRQTLGQGPEFLTYFQNEAQLEKSRLLSDRFSAERPKGSFSTLEIQRTEQGDSAMYLCASSLDGVRDTEAFFGQGTRLTVV.

This clonotype came up a few times. The CDR3 sequence is CASSSGALKGQYF. In DNA, the CDR3 is TGTGCCAGCAGCTCAGGGGCGTTGAAGGGGCAGTACTTC. The chain recombines TRBV11-2 with TRBJ2-7; a possible D gene is TRBD1 (6 bases). CDR3 length equals 13 residues. Germline CDR1 and CDR2: SGHAT and FQNNGV. V lost 4 bases and J lost 9, with 16 bases in between.

The chain is built from TRBV6-1 and TRBJ2-1; 7 bases fit TRBD1. The V gene's germline CDR1 is MNHNS and CDR2 SASEGT. This CDR3 comprises 18 residues. V was clipped by 2 bases and J by 0 bases; unmatched bases: 10. CDR3 region: CASSESTGAISSYNEQFF. The DNA of the CDR3 is TGTGCCAGCAGTGAATCTACAGGGGCCATTAGCTCCTACAATGAGCAGTTCTTC.

This rearrangement joins TRBV7-9 to TRBJ2-7; the D is unclear. The CDR3 loop spans 14 amino acids. The germline V gene encodes CDR1 SEHNR and CDR2 FQNEAQ (reference sequence). Trimming removed 5 bases at V and 1 base at J, with 12 bases between. DNA for the CDR3: TGTGCCAGCAGCAGGGCTTTTTCTTCCTACGAGCAGTACTTC. Its protein is CASSRAFSSYEQYF.

The V gene is TRBV20-1, the J gene TRBJ2-1, with a weak D call TRBD2 (5 bases). Trimming took 0 bases from V and 1 from J, leaving 7 bases between them. This CDR3 is 14 amino acids long. The germline CDR1 and CDR2 sequences are DFQATT and SNEGSKA (reference sequence). The CDR3 protein is CSARDRRSYNEQFF. CDR3 in DNA: TGCAGTGCTAGAGATAGGAGGTCCTACAATGAGCAGTTCTTC.

The chain links TRBV12-3 or TRBV12-4 to TRBJ2-7; 9 bases line up with TRBD1. The length of the CDR3 is 15 residues. J was trimmed by 5 bases and V by 6 bases; bases with no gene match: 11. CDR3 bases: TGTGCCAGCAGACAATCACAGGGGGCTAAGGACGAGCAGTACTTC. The encoded protein is CASRQSQGAKDEQYF.

This clonotype was seen a handful of times. The chain combines TRBV12-3 or TRBV12-4 with TRBJ2-7; the D gene is possibly TRBD2 (6 bases). There are 11 residues in the CDR3. V was shortened by 3 bases and J by 7 bases, with 7 bases between the two germline ends. In DNA, the CDR3 is TGTGCCAGCAGTTTTGGAGGGGAGCAGTACTTC. Its translation: CASSFGGEQYF.

This clonotype turned up a few times. V and J are TRBV5-6 and TRBJ2-7; 8 bases align to TRBD2. CDR1 SGHDT and CDR2 YYEEEE come from the germline V gene. After removal of 4 bases from V and 5 bases from J, the junction contained 5 bases not matched to a gene. This CDR3 is built from 13 residues. This CDR3 is CASSPAGANEQYF. The CDR3, as DNA: TGTGCCAGCAGCCCAGCGGGGGCGAACGAGCAGTACTTC.

V is TRBV6-5 and J is TRBJ1-4; a weak D match, TRBD1 (6 bases). The V and J ends lost 2 bases and 7 bases respectively, with 8 bases between them. The CDR3 contains 13 residues. The germline V gene encodes CDR1 MNHEY and CDR2 SVGAGI. The CDR3, as DNA: TGTGCCAGCAGTTACGAGGGGGGTGAAAAACTGTTTTTT. Translated: CASSYEGGEKLFF.

This clonotype was counted a few times. CDR3 region: CASSLRAGKESTEAFF. The CDR3 DNA sequence: TGCGCCAGCAGCTTGAGGGCAGGAAAAGAGAGCACTGAAGCTTTCTTT. This chain uses TRBV5-1 with TRBJ1-1, with unresolved D. Trimming left V 1 base short and J 4 bases short, with 17 bases between. Germline loops: CDR1 SGHRS, CDR2 YFSETQ. This CDR3 spans 16 amino acids. Filled out from reference TRBV5-1 and TRBJ1-1, the complete variable domain reads KAGVTQTPRYLIKTRGQQVTLSCSPISGHRSVSWYQQTPGQGLQFLFEYFSETQRNKGNFPGRFSGRQFSNSRSEMNVSTLELGDSALYLCASSLRAGKESTEAFFGQGTRLTVV.

The chain combines TRBV20-1 with TRBJ1-5; 8 bases match TRBD1. V was pared by 2 bases and J by 1 base, with 19 bases of the junction left unmatched. This CDR3 is built from 20 residues. CDR1 and CDR2 (germline): DFQATT, SNEGSKA (reference sequence). The CDR3 nucleotides read TGCAGTGCTAGAAACAATGCCGGTCAGGGGGCAAAATTAAGCAATCAGCCCCAGCATTTT. This encodes CSARNNAGQGAKLSNQPQHF.

This chain joins TRBV7-9 and TRBJ2-3; perhaps TRBD2 as D (6 bases). Trimming removed 2 bases from V and 2 bases from J, with 8 bases in between. Looked up from germline, CDR1 is SEHNR and CDR2 is FQNEAQ (reference sequence). This CDR3 spans 14 amino acids. CDR3 amino acids: CASSLRDFTDTQYF. The CDR3 nucleotides read TGTGCCAGCAGCTTAAGGGACTTCACAGATACGCAGTATTTT.

The chain combines TRBV20-1 with TRBJ2-7; the match to TRBD1 covers 8 bases. CDR1 and CDR2 from the germline V gene are DFQATT and SNEGSKA (reference sequence). The V gene end was trimmed by 6 bases and the J gene end by 6 bases; junction bases not matched to a gene: 7. The CDR3 extends over 12 amino acids. The CDR3 DNA reads as TGCAGTGCATCGGACAGGGTTCGCGAGCAGTACTTC. This gives the protein CSASDRVREQYF.